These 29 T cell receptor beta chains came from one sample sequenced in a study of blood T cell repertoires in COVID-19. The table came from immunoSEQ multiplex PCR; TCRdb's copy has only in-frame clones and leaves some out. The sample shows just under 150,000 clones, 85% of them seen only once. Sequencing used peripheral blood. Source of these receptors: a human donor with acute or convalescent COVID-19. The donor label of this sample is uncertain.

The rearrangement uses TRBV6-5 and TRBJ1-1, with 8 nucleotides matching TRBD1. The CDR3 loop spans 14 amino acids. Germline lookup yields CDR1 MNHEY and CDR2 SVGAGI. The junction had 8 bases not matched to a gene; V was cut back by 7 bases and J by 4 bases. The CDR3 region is CASKSTGGGTEAFF. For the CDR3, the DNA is TGTGCCAGCAAGTCCACAGGGGGAGGCACTGAAGCTTTCTTT.

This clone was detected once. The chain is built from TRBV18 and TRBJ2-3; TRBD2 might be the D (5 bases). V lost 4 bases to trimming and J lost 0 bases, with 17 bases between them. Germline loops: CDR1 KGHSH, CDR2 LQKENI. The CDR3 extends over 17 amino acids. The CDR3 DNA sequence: TGTGCCAGCTCACGCTCGGCCAGCGGACCTAGCACAGATACGCAGTATTTT. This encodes CASSRSASGPSTDTQYF.

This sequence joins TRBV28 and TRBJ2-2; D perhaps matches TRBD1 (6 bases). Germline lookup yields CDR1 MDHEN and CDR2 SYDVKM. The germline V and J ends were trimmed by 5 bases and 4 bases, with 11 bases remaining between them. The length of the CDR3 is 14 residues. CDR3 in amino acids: CASSQGLITGELFF. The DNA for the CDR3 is TGTGCCAGCAGTCAGGGGCTGATCACCGGGGAGCTGTTTTTT. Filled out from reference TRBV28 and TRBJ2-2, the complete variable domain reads DVKVTQSSRYLVKRTGEKVFLECVQDMDHENMFWYRQDPGLGLRLIYFSYDVKMKEKGDIPEGYSVSREKKERFSLILESASTNQTSMYLCASSQGLITGELFFGEGSRLTVL.

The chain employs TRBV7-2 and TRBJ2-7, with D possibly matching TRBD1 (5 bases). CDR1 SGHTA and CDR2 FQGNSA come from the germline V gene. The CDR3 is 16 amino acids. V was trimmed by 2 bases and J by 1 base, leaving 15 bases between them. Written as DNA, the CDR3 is TGTGCCAGCAGCTTATATCCCCACCACAGGTCCTACGAGCAGTACTTC. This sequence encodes CASSLYPHHRSYEQYF. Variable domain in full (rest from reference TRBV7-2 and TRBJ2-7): GAGVSQSPSNKVTEKGKDVELRCDPISGHTALYWYRQSLGQGLEFLIYFQGNSAPDKSGLPSDRFSAERTGGSVSTLTIQRTQQEDSAVYLCASSLYPHHRSYEQYFGPGTRLTVT.

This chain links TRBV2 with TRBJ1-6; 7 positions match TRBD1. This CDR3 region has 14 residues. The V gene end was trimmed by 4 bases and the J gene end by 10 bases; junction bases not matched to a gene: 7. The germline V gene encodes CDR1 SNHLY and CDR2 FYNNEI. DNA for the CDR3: TGTGCCAGCAGTGCAGGGGGTGTTCAATCACCCCTCCACTTT. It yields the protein CASSAGGVQSPLHF.

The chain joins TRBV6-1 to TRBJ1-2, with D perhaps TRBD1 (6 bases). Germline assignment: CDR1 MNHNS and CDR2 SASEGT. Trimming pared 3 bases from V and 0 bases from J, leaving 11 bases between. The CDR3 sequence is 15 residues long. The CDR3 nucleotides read TGTGCCAGCAGTGAGGGACACGGAGCTAACTATGGCTACACCTTC. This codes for CASSEGHGANYGYTF.

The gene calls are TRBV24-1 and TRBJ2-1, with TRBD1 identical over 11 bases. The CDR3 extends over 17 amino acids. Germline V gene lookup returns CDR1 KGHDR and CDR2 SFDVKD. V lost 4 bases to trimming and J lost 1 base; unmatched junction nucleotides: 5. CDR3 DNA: TGTGCCACCAGTGACCCTGGACAGGGGGCGTCCTACAATGAGCAGTTCTTC. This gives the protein CATSDPGQGASYNEQFF.

CDR3 protein: CASSLVKADGYTF. The CDR3 region has the DNA TGTGCCAGCAGTCTAGTTAAGGCGGATGGCTACACCTTC. The J gene is TRBJ1-2, the V gene TRBV28, with unresolved D. The CDR3 loop spans 13 amino acids. Germline V gives CDR1 MDHEN, CDR2 SYDVKM. Trimming removed 5 bases from V and 6 bases from J, with 13 bases in between.

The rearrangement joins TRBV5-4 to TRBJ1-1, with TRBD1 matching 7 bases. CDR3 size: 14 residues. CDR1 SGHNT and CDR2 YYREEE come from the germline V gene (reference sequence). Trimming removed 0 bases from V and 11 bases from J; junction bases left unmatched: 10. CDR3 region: CASSLGGQTERAFF. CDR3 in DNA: TGTGCCAGCAGCTTGGGGGGACAGACTGAACGTGCTTTCTTT.

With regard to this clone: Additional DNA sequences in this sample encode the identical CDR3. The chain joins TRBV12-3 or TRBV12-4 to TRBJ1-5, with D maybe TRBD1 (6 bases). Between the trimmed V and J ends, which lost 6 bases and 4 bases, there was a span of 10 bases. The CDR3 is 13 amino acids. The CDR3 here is CASSLTGNQPQHF. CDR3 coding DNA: TGTGCCAGCAGCTTAACAGGGAATCAGCCCCAGCATTTT.

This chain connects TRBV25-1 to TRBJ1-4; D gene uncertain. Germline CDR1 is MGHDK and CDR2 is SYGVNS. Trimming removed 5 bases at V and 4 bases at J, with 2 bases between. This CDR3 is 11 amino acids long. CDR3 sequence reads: CASSLNEKLFF. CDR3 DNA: TGTGCCAGCAGTCTTAATGAAAAACTGTTTTTT.

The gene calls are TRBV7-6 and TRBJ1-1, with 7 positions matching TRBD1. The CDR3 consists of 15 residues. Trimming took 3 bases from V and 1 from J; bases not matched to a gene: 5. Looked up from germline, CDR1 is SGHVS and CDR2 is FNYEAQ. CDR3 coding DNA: TGTGCCAGCAGCTTGCGACAGGGTTCGAACACTGAAGCTTTCTTT. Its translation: CASSLRQGSNTEAFF.

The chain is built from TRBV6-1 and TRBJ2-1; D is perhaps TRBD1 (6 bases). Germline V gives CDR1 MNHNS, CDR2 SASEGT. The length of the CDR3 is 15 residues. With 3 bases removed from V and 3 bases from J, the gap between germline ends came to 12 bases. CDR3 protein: CASSDRGSNYNEQFF. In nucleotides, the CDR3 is TGTGCCAGCAGTGACAGGGGTTCAAACTACAATGAGCAGTTCTTC.

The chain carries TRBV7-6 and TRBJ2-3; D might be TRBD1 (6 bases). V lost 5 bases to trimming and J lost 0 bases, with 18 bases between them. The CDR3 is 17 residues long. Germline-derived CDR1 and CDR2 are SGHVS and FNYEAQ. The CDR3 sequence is CASSPTINRASTDTQYF. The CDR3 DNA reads TGTGCCAGCAGCCCGACCATAAACAGGGCAAGCACAGATACGCAGTATTTT.

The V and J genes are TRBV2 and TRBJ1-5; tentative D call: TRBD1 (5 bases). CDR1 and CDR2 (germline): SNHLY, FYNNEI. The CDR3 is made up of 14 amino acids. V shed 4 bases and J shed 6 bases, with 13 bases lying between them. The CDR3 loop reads CASSVGPSTQPQHF. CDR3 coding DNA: TGTGCCAGCAGTGTGGGGCCGTCAACTCAGCCCCAGCATTTT.

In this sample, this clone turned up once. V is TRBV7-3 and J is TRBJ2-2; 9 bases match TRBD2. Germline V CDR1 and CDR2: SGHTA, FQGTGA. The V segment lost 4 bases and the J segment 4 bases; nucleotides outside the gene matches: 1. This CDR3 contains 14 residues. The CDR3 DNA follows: TGTGCCAGCAGCTCGGGACTAGCCACCGGGGAGCTGTTTTTT. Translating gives CASSSGLATGELFF.

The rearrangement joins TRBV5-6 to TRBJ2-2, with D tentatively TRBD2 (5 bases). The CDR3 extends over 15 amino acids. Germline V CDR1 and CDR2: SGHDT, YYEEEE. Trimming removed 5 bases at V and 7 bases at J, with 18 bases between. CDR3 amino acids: CASRSDGERNGELFF. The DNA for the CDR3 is TGTGCCAGCAGATCTGACGGGGAAAGGAACGGGGAGCTGTTTTTT.

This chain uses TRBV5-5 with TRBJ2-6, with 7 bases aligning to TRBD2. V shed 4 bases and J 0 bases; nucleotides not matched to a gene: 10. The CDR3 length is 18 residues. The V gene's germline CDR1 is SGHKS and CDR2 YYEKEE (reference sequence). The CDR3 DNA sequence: TGTGCCAGCAGCCTCAGATTCAGGACTAGCTCTGGGGCCAACGTCCTGACTTTC. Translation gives CASSLRFRTSSGANVLTF.

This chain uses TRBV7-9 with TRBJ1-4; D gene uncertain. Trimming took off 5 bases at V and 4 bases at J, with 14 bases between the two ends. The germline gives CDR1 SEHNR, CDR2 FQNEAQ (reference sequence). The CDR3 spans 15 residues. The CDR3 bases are TGTGCCAGCAGCCCATCGGAGGTCCTTAATGAAAAACTGTTTTTT. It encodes CASSPSEVLNEKLFF. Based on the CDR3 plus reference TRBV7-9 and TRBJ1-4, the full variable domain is DTGVSQNPRHKITKRGQNVTFRCDPISEHNRLYWYRQTLGQGPEFLTYFQNEAQLEKSRLLSDRFSAERPKGSFSTLEIQRTEQGDSAMYLCASSPSEVLNEKLFFGSGTQLSVL.

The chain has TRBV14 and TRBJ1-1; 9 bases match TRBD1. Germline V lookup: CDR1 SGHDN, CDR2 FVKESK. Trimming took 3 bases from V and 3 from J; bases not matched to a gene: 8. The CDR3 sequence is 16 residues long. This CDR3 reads CASSHLQGALDTEAFF. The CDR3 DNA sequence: TGTGCCAGCAGCCATTTACAGGGGGCTTTGGACACTGAAGCTTTCTTT.

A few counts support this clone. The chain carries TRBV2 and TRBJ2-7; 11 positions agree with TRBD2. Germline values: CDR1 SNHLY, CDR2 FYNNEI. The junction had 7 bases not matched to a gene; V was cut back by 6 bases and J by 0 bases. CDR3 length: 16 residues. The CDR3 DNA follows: TGTGCCAGCAGCGGGACTAGCGGAAGGAGCTCCTACGAGCAGTACGTC. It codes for CASSGTSGRSSYEQYV.

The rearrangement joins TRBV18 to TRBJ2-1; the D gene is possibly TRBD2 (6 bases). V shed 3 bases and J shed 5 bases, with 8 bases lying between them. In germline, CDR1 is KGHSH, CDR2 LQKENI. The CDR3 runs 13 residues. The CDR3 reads CASSPGLNNEQFF. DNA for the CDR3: TGTGCCAGCTCACCGGGACTCAACAATGAGCAGTTCTTC.

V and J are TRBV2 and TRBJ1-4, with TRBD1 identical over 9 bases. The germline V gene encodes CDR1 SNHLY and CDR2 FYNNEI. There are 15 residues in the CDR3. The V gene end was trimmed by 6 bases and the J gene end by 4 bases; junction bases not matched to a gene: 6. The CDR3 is CASSKGQGDNEKLFF. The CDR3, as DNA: TGTGCCAGCAGCAAGGGACAGGGCGATAATGAAAAACTGTTTTTT.

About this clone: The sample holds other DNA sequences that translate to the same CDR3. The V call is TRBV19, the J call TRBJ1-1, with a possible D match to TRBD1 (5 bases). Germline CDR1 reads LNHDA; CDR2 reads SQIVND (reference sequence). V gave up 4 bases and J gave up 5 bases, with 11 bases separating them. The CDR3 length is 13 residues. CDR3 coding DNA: TGTGCCAGTAGTACACTTGGGGGGACTGAAGCTTTCTTT. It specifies CASSTLGGTEAFF.

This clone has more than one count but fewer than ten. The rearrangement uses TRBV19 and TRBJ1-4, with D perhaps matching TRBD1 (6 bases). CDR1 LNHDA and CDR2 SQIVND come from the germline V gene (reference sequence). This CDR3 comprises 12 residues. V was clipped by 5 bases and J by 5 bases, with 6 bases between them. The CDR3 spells CASSQGNEKLFF. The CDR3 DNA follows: TGTGCCAGTAGTCAGGGGAATGAAAAACTGTTTTTT.

Here the CDR3 reads CASSLGGINTGELFF. DNA of the CDR3: TGTGCCAGCAGTCTCGGGGGGATTAACACCGGGGAGCTGTTTTTT. The chain employs TRBV6-5 and TRBJ2-2; 7 positions match TRBD2. There are 15 residues in the CDR3. V lost 5 bases to trimming and J lost 2 bases; unmatched junction nucleotides: 5. The V gene's germline CDR1 is MNHEY and CDR2 SVGAGI.

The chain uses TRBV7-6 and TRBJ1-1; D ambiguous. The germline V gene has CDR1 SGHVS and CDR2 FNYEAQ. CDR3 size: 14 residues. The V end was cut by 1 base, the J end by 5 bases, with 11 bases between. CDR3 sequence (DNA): TGTGCCAGCAGCTTAGGGGGAGGTGGAACTGAAGCTTTCTTT. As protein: CASSLGGGGTEAFF.

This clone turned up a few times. CDR3 DNA sequence: TGTGCCAGCAGCCCACCAGCGGGGGGGCGGAATGAGCAGTTCTTC. Its protein product is CASSPPAGGRNEQFF. The chain employs TRBV7-2 and TRBJ2-1; 10 bases line up with TRBD2. The V segment lost 5 bases and the J segment 7 bases; nucleotides outside the gene matches: 8. Germline assignment: CDR1 SGHTA and CDR2 FQGNSA. The CDR3 has 15 residues.

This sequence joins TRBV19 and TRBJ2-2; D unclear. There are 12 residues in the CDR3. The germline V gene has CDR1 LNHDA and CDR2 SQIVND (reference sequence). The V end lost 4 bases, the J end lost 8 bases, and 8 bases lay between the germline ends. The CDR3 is CASSTLFGELFF. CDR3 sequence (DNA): TGTGCCAGTAGTACCCTATTTGGGGAGCTGTTTTTT.